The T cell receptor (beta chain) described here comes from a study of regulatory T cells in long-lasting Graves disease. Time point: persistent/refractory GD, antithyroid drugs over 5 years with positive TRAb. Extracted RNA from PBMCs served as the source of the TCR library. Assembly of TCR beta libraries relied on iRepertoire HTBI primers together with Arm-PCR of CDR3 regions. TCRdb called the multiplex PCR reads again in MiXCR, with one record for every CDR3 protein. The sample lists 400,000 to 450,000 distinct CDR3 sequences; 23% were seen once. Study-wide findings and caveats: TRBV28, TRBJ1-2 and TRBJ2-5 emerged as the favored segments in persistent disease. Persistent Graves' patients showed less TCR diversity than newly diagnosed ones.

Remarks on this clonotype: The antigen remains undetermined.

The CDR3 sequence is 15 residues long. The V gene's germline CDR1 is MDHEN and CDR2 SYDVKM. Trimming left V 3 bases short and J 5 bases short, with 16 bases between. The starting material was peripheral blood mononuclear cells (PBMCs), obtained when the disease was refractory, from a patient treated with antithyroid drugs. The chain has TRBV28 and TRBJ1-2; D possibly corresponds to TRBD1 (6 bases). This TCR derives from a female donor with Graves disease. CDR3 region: CASSFQGRPRYGYTF. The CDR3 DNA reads TGTGCCAGCAGTTTTCAGGGGCGGCCGAGGTATGGCTACACCTTC.